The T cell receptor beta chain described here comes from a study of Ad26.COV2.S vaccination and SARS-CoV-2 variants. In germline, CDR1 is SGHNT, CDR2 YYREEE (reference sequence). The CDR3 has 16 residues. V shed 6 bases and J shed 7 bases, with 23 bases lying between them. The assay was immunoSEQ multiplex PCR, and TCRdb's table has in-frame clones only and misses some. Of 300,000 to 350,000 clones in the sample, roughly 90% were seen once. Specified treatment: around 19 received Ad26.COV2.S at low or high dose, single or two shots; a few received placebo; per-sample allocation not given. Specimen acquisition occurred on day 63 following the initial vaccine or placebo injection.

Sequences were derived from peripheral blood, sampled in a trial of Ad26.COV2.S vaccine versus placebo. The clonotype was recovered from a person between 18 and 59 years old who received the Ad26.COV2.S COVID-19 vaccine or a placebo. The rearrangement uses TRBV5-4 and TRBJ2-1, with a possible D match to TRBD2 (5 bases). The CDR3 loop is CASTPRAGNDINEQFF. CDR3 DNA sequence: TGTGCCAGCACCCCAAGGGCGGGTAACGACATAAATGAGCAGTTCTTC.